Reported below is one TCR beta chain. This sample was taken from a study of blood T cell repertoires in COVID-19. About the study: T cells, B-cell-depleted T cells, or PBMCs provided the cDNA or gDNA that served as material.

The authors' processing: Researchers report that nucleated cell counts were estimated from reference gene primer amplification. Data came from immunoSEQ multiplex PCR; TCRdb stores just in-frame clones and leaves some out. The D gene and trimming were derived from the DNA, and the V and J assignments and clone size from that table. The sample records 350,000 to 450,000 clones, around 92% being singletons. Material for sequencing was peripheral blood. This clonotype was sampled from a man in his forties with acute or convalescent COVID-19.

The CDR3 bases are TGTGCCAGCAGCTTTTTACTCCCTAGCAACGAGCAGTACTTC. This codes for CASSFLLPSNEQYF. The genes are TRBV11-2 and TRBJ2-7; D is perhaps TRBD2 (5 bases). The CDR3 runs to 14 residues. V dropped 3 bases and J dropped 5 bases, with 14 bases sitting between them. Germline CDR1 is SGHAT and CDR2 is FQNNGV. The full variable domain, with the rest looked up from reference TRBV11-2 and TRBJ2-7, is EAGVAQSPRYKIIEKRQSVAFWCNPISGHATLYWYQQILGQGPKLLIQFQNNGVVDDSQLPKDRFSAERLKGVDSTLKIQPAKLEDSAVYLCASSFLLPSNEQYFGPGTRLTVT.